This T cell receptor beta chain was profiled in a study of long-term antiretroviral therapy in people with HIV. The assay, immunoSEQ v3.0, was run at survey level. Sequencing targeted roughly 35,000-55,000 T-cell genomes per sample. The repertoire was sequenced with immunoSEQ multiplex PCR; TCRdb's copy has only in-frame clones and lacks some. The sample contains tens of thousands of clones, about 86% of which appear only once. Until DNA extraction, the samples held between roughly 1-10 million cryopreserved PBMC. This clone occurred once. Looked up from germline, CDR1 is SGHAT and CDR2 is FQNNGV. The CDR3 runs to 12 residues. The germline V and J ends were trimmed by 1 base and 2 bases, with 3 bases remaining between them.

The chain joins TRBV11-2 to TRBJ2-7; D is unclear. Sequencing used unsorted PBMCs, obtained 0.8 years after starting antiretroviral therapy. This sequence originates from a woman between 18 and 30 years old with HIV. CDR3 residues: CASSLGAYEQYF. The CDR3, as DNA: TGTGCCAGCAGCTTAGGAGCCTACGAGCAGTACTTC.